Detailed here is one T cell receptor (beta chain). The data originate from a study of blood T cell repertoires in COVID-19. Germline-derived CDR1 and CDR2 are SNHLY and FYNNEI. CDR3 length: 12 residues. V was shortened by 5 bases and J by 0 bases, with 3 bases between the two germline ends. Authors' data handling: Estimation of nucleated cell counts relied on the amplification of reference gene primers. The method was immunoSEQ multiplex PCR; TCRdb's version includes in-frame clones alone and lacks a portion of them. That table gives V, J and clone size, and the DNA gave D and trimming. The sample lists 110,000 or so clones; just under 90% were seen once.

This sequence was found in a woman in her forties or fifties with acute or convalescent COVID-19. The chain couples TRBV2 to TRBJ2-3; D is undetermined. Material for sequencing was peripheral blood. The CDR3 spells CASSPSTDTQYF. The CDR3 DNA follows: TGTGCCAGCAGTCCTAGCACAGATACGCAGTATTTT.